This T cell receptor beta chain comes out of a study of cytomegalovirus exposure and HLA in healthy donors. Trimming shortened V by 1 base and J by 0 bases, and 6 bases separated the two germline ends. Per germline, CDR1 LNHNV and CDR2 YYDKDF (reference sequence). The CDR3 has 14 amino acids. Study results and caveats: Analysis was carried out at a later point, and it linked a missense DCLRE1C variant to TCR beta V- and J-gene trimming. It was reported that the classifier diagnosed cytomegalovirus status with high specificity and sensitivity in both the original and validation cohorts.

At the time of sampling, donors were nominally healthy, though unrecorded immune exposures were likely. Use of 60 Vbeta and 13 Jbeta primers characterized the PCR. Data came from immunoSEQ multiplex PCR; TCRdb stores just in-frame clones and leaves some out. The table records some 160,000 clones, more than 70% of them present only once. Comment on this clone: Antigen: not known.

The chain uses TRBV15 and TRBJ1-1; possible D gene TRBD1, 5 bases. The source material was PBMCs. The TCR was taken from a middle-aged woman in good health and CMV-seronegative. The CDR3 loop reads CATSRGGLNTEAFF. CDR3 sequence (DNA): TGTGCCACCAGCAGAGGGGGCCTGAACACTGAAGCTTTCTTT.